The 2 T cell receptor beta chains given below trace back to one sample, sequenced in a study of T cells expressing NK-cell markers (TCRdb year 2020). Libraries were built with 5' RACE. The sample was run on an Illumina HiSeq 2000. TCRdb reprocessed the reads, reporting each CDR3 protein sequence once and no DNA. This sample's table has entries for a few hundred thousand distinct CDR3 sequences. The ten largest clones add up to about 1.5% of the sample. The sequencing input was blood T cells: a sorted CD56 or NKG2C T cell subset, CD4+ or CD8+ T cells, or bulk PBMC T cells (not recorded which). The receptors shown here come from a woman aged 45-65 years in good health. Donor details come from another sample of the same person, matched by shared clones.

V and J are TRBV4-1 and TRBJ2-1; lacking DNA, the TRBD2 call made by TCRdb goes unchecked. Germline V gives CDR1 MGHRA, CDR2 YSYEKL. This CDR3 is built from 16 residues. The CDR3 protein is CASSQVPGRYPNEQFF.

V and J are TRBV24-1 and TRBJ2-7. The germline gives CDR1 KGHDR, CDR2 SFDVKD. CDR3 length: 13 residues. The CDR3: CATSDLKRYEQYF.